What follows is one T cell receptor (beta chain) and its context. This CDR3 is missing its conserved last phenylalanine or tryptophan, likely due to a read error. The CDR3 runs to 14 residues. Germline V gives CDR1 WSHSY, CDR2 SAAADI. This record comes from a study of CD8+CD57+ T cells in acquired aplastic anemia. The study profiled TCR beta VDJ and CDR3 using genomic DNA as template. TCRdb re-derived calls from the reads in MiXCR, one entry per CDR3 protein. The sample lists around 250,000 distinct CDR3 sequences; 82% were seen once. Sequencing involved patients with CD8+CD57+ cell expansion previously shown by flow cytometry.

This clonotype was obtained from a human donor with aplastic anemia. Material: sorted CD4+, CD8+, or CD8+CD57+ T cells (not recorded which) from PBMCs. V usage is TRBV10-2 and J usage is TRBJ2-5; D is unresolved. The CDR3 DNA reads as TGTGCCAGCAGTGAGTCACAAATTGAAGAGACCCAGTACAAC. Translating it yields CASSESQIEETQYN.